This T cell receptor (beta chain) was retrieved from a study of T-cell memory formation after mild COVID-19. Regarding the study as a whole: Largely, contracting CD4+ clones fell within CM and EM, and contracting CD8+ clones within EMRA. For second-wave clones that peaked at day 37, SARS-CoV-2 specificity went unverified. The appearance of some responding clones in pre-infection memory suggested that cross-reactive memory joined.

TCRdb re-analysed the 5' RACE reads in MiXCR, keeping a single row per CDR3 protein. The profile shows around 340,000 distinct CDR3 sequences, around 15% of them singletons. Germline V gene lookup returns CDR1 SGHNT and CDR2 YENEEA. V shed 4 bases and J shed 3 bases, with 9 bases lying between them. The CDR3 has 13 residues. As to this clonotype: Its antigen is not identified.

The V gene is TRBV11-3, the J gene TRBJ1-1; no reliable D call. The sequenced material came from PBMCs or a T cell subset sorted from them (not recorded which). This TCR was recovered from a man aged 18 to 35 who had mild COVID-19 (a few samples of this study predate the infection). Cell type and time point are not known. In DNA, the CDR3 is TGTGCCAGCAGCTCACGGCGGGACACTGAAGCTTTCTTT. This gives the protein CASSSRRDTEAFF.